This T cell receptor beta chain was recovered during a study of shared clonotypes between healthy human individuals. The study's findings and limits: What limited the represented genetic and exposure-history diversity was the small number of donors. Among non-shared clonotypes, generation probabilities were lower than among those shared by all four donors. Naive subsets typically showed greater estimated richness than memory subsets.

A split of CD4+ cells into CD45RA+ naive and CD45RA-negative memory subsets was performed. This CDR3 spans 13 amino acids. V was shortened by 4 bases and J by 6 bases, with 13 bases between the two germline ends. Looked up from germline, CDR1 is SGDLS and CDR2 is YYNGEE. Remarks on this clone: The antigen remains unidentified.

Repertoires were generated with immunoSEQ multiplex PCR, while TCRdb's copy carries only in-frame clones and drops some. This table holds 2,500,000 or so clones, just under 95% found once. The chain carries TRBV9 and TRBJ1-2; D not certain. Sequencing input: naive CD4+ T cells from PBMCs. This sample's subset: CD45RA+ positively selected. This receptor was identified in a man younger than 35 in good health. Some clones in this sample may be carry-over from other donors' samples. The CDR3 sequence: CASSQAGVHGYTF. Written as DNA, the CDR3 is TGTGCCAGCAGCCAGGCCGGAGTCCATGGCTACACCTTC.